This T cell receptor (beta chain) was sequenced in a study of blood T cell repertoires in COVID-19. As for the study in general: The samples span acute and convalescent COVID-19 from the United States, Italy and Spain. The cDNA or gDNA used as material had been derived from T cells, B-cell-depleted T cells, or PBMCs.

This CDR3 has 19 amino acids. Germline values: CDR1 LNHDA, CDR2 SQIVND (reference sequence). V lost 6 bases and J lost 0, with 26 bases in between. This table comes from immunoSEQ multiplex PCR, and its TCRdb copy is limited to in-frame clones, with some not included. Here the sample spans about 190,000 clones, approximately 90% being singletons. This sequence originates from a man aged 35 to 55 with active or convalescent COVID-19. Sequencing was done on a sample of peripheral blood. The V and J genes are TRBV19 and TRBJ1-1; a possible D gene is TRBD1 (5 bases). Here the CDR3 DNA reads TGTGCCAGTAGCCTTGGGTACAGGTTTGGTCAGTCTGTGAACACTGAAGCTTTCTTT. This encodes CASSLGYRFGQSVNTEAFF. The whole variable domain, remainder taken from reference TRBV19 and TRBJ1-1, is DGGITQSPKYLFRKEGQNVTLSCEQNLNHDAMYWYRQDPGQGLRLIYYSQIVNDFQKGDIAEGYSVSREKKESFPLTVTSAQKNPTAFYLCASSLGYRFGQSVNTEAFFGQGTRLTVV.